This entry lists 27 T cell receptor beta chains sequenced from one sample in a study of blood T cell repertoires in COVID-19. Produced via immunoSEQ multiplex PCR; TCRdb's table is partial and in-frame only. The data contain roughly 290,000 clones, 70% to 90% of them seen just once; the ten biggest clones take up around 8%. The specimen sequenced was peripheral blood. These receptors all come from a woman between 45 and 60 years old who had recovered from COVID-19.

This clone appeared a few times. This chain links TRBV28 with TRBJ2-3; TRBD1 agrees at 8 bases. In germline, CDR1 is MDHEN, CDR2 SYDVKM. CDR3 length: 16 residues. The V and J ends lost 6 bases and 0 bases, in that order; junction bases with no gene match: 8. DNA of the CDR3: TGTGCCAGCAGCAAGACAGGGGCGGGAAGCACAGATACGCAGTATTTT. This gives the protein CASSKTGAGSTDTQYF.

The sample holds one count of this clone. The rearrangement uses TRBV6-5 and TRBJ2-5; D is undetermined. This CDR3 comprises 12 residues. Trimming removed 7 bases at V and 1 base at J, with 7 bases between. Per germline, CDR1 MNHEY and CDR2 SVGAGI. CDR3: CASKLAQETQYF. The CDR3 nucleotides read TGTGCCAGCAAACTCGCCCAAGAGACCCAGTACTTC.

The rearrangement uses TRBV7-2 and TRBJ2-1; 13 bases map to TRBD2. This CDR3 region has 16 residues. J gave up 3 bases and V 3 bases, and 2 bases lay outside the gene matches. The germline CDR1 and CDR2 sequences are SGHTA and FQGNSA. The chain's CDR3 is CASSLTSGGFYNEQFF. For the CDR3, the DNA is TGTGCCAGCAGCTTGACTAGCGGGGGGTTCTACAATGAGCAGTTCTTC.

J is TRBJ2-2 and V is TRBV2; tentatively, D is TRBD1 (5 bases). This CDR3 spans 11 amino acids. Germline V gene lookup returns CDR1 SNHLY and CDR2 FYNNEI. Trimming took 7 bases from V and 5 from J, leaving 5 bases between them. CDR3: CASKGTGELFF. CDR3 DNA: TGTGCCAGCAAGGGGACCGGGGAGCTGTTTTTT. The whole variable domain, filled in from reference TRBV2 and TRBJ2-2, reads EPEVTQTPSHQVTQMGQEVILRCVPISNHLYFYWYRQILGQKVEFLVSFYNNEISEKSEIFDDQFSVERPDGSNFTLKIRSTKLEDSAMYFCASKGTGELFFGEGSRLTVL.

This rearrangement joins TRBV29-1 to TRBJ1-1; the match to TRBD1 covers 8 bases. Germline V gene sequence: CDR1 SQVTM, CDR2 ANQGSEA. J lost 6 bases, V lost 7 bases, and 7 bases had no gene match. This CDR3 spans 12 amino acids. CDR3 in DNA: TGCAGCGGCGGACAGGGCCTCGCTGAAGCTTTCTTT. Its protein product is CSGGQGLAEAFF.

This sequence joins TRBV3-1 (or the pseudogene TRBV3-2) and TRBJ2-7; D may be TRBD1 (5 bases). V was clipped by 0 bases and J by 4 bases, with 13 bases between them. The germline V gene has CDR1 LGHDT and CDR2 YNNKEL (reference sequence). This CDR3 is 15 amino acids long. The CDR3 sequence: CASSQDLVGDYEQYF. The CDR3 DNA sequence: TGTGCCAGCAGCCAAGATCTAGTAGGGGATTACGAGCAGTACTTC.

V usage is TRBV28 and J usage is TRBJ2-3; the match to TRBD2 covers 8 bases. The CDR3 length is 19 residues. The trim removed 6 bases at V and 1 base at J, leaving 18 bases unmatched. Germline-derived CDR1 and CDR2 are MDHEN and SYDVKM. The CDR3 protein is CASSPRGVGGGQGTDTQYF. The CDR3 DNA reads TGTGCCAGCAGCCCCCGGGGTGTGGGCGGGGGGCAGGGCACAGATACGCAGTATTTT. The variable domain in full, with the rest retrieved from reference TRBV28 and TRBJ2-3, is DVKVTQSSRYLVKRTGEKVFLECVQDMDHENMFWYRQDPGLGLRLIYFSYDVKMKEKGDIPEGYSVSREKKERFSLILESASTNQTSMYLCASSPRGVGGGQGTDTQYFGPGTRLTVL.

The chain is built from TRBV29-1 and TRBJ2-1, with 11 bases that match TRBD2. Losses at the gene ends were 6 bases for V and 7 bases for J; bases not matched to a gene: 11. In germline, CDR1 is SQVTM, CDR2 ANQGSEA. The CDR3 spans 15 residues. In nucleotides, the CDR3 is TGCAGCGTGGGGGCTAGCGGGAGGTTGGGGAATGAGCAGTTCTTC. Its translation: CSVGASGRLGNEQFF.

The chain joins TRBV7-9 to TRBJ2-3, with 14 bases fitting TRBD2. The length of the CDR3 is 18 residues. The V gene end was trimmed by 4 bases and the J gene end by 6 bases; junction bases not matched to a gene: 12. Germline V gene lookup returns CDR1 SEHNR and CDR2 FQNEAQ (reference sequence). The CDR3 DNA sequence: TGTGCCAGCAGCTCCCGACTAGCGGGAGGGCCGGGGTGGGATACGCAGTATTTT. This translates into CASSSRLAGGPGWDTQYF.

The chain couples TRBV28 to TRBJ1-1; D remains ambiguous. There are 12 residues in the CDR3. Germline assignment: CDR1 MDHEN and CDR2 SYDVKM. V was cut by 9 bases and J by 0 bases, with 8 bases left in between. The DNA of the CDR3 is TGTGCCAGTGGGAGGATGAACACTGAAGCTTTCTTT. Amino acids: CASGRMNTEAFF.

The J gene is TRBJ2-7, the V gene TRBV9; weak D call: TRBD1 (6 bases). Germline values: CDR1 SGDLS, CDR2 YYNGEE. The CDR3 totals 14 residues. Trimming removed 0 bases at V and 7 bases at J, with 14 bases between. The CDR3 reads CASSVEVGAREQYF. The CDR3, as DNA: TGTGCCAGCAGCGTAGAAGTGGGGGCCCGGGAGCAGTACTTC.

This clone has just one count. The V gene is TRBV6-5, the J gene TRBJ1-4; D not resolved. CDR3 size: 15 residues. Trimming removed 6 bases at V and 8 bases at J, with 19 bases between. Looked up from germline, CDR1 is MNHEY and CDR2 is SVGAGI. In DNA, the CDR3 is TGTGCCAGCAGGACCGCCGGGTCTTACGGGGAAAAACTGTTTTTT. Its translation: CASRTAGSYGEKLFF.

V gene TRBV27 combines with J gene TRBJ2-1; weak D call: TRBD2 (5 bases). Germline CDR1 MNHEY, CDR2 SMNVEV (reference sequence). V was cut by 3 bases and J by 1 base, with 13 bases left in between. This CDR3 is built from 16 residues. Here the CDR3 reads CASSFSEGRSYNEQFF. The CDR3 DNA sequence: TGTGCCAGCAGTTTTTCCGAGGGAAGGTCCTACAATGAGCAGTTCTTC.

In DNA form, the CDR3 reads TGTGCCAGCAGCCTAGCGGGAGGCAACTCCTACAATGAGCAGTTCTTC. Residues: CASSLAGGNSYNEQFF. The rearrangement joins TRBV7-3 to TRBJ2-1; TRBD2 aligns across 11 bases. Trimming took 5 bases from V and 0 from J; bases not matched to a gene: 3. Germline lookup yields CDR1 SGHTA and CDR2 FQGTGA. This CDR3 is built from 16 residues.

This clone occurred a few times. The chain carries TRBV7-9 and TRBJ2-3, with 10 bases aligning to TRBD2. This CDR3 is 16 amino acids long. Trimming cost V 1 base and J 4 bases; bases outside gene matches: 5. In germline, CDR1 is SEHNR, CDR2 FQNEAQ (reference sequence). The CDR3 DNA reads as TGTGCCAGCAGCTTAGAGGGACTAGCGAAGTCAGATACGCAGTATTTT. It translates to CASSLEGLAKSDTQYF.

This CDR3 reads CASRDQGPENTEAFF. For the CDR3, the DNA is TGTGCCAGCAGAGATCAGGGGCCAGAGAACACTGAAGCTTTCTTT. This sequence joins TRBV6-5 and TRBJ1-1, with D perhaps TRBD1 (6 bases). The CDR3 is made up of 15 amino acids. Germline V gene sequence: CDR1 MNHEY, CDR2 SVGAGI. Trimming left V 6 bases short and J 1 base short, with 15 bases between.

The chain links TRBV28 to TRBJ1-2; unclear D gene. Trimming stripped 6 bases from V and 8 bases from J, with 31 bases between. The germline V gene encodes CDR1 MDHEN and CDR2 SYDVKM. The CDR3 covers 18 residues. The CDR3 reads CASSQSYPLLIQAYGYTF. The CDR3 DNA follows: TGTGCCAGCAGCCAGTCCTACCCCCTACTGATCCAGGCCTACGGCTACACCTTC.

This clone showed up just once. V is TRBV4-1 and J is TRBJ2-2; TRBD2 aligns across 11 bases. The V and J ends lost 1 base and 7 bases, in that order; junction bases with no gene match: 20. This CDR3 contains 21 residues. CDR1 and CDR2 (germline): MGHRA, YSYEKL. The CDR3 region has the DNA TGCGCCAGCAGCCAAGGAGGGGCAACTAGCGGGAGAAGGGGGGCTAGCGGGGAGCTGTTTTTT. Protein: CASSQGGATSGRRGASGELFF.

The chain combines TRBV30 with TRBJ1-2, with unresolved D. With 3 bases removed from V and 8 bases from J, the gap between germline ends came to 16 bases. Germline loops: CDR1 GTSNPN, CDR2 SVGIG (reference sequence). The CDR3 totals 13 residues. Here the CDR3 reads CAWSHGGLRGYTF. The CDR3 nucleotides read TGTGCCTGGAGCCACGGAGGCCTGCGGGGCTACACCTTC. Combining the CDR3 with reference TRBV30 and TRBJ1-2 gives the whole variable domain SQTIHQWPATLVQPVGSPLSLECTVEGTSNPNLYWYRQAAGRGLQLLFYSVGIGQISSEVPQNLSASRPQDRQFILSSKKLLLSDSGFYLCAWSHGGLRGYTFGSGTRLTVV.

This clone was observed a handful of times. The chain is built from TRBV28 and TRBJ1-1; D uncertain. Germline CDR1 is MDHEN and CDR2 is SYDVKM. V gave up 8 bases and J gave up 1 base, with 11 bases separating them. The CDR3 extends over 13 amino acids. CDR3 in amino acids: CASVLQENTEAFF. In nucleotides, the CDR3 is TGTGCCAGCGTCTTACAAGAGAACACTGAAGCTTTCTTT.

This chain joins TRBV6-5 and TRBJ2-1; D possibly corresponds to TRBD1 (6 bases). Germline CDR1 is MNHEY and CDR2 is SVGAGI. Deletions cut 7 bases from V and 5 bases from J, with 18 bases between. The CDR3 loop spans 15 amino acids. The CDR3 DNA is TGTGCCAGCACCCTCAACAGGGATCCAAACAATGAGCAGTTCTTC. This encodes CASTLNRDPNNEQFF.

The CDR3 reads CASSKDTGGYNQPQHF. Written as DNA, the CDR3 is TGTGCCAGTAGTAAGGACACTGGGGGGTATAATCAGCCCCAGCATTTT. This chain connects TRBV19 to TRBJ1-5; D perhaps matches TRBD1 (5 bases). CDR3 length equals 16 residues. Germline V gene data show CDR1 as LNHDA and CDR2 as SQIVND (reference sequence). The V end was cut by 4 bases, the J end by 4 bases, with 17 bases between.

The rearrangement uses TRBV21-1 and TRBJ2-2; the table's D call of TRBD2 was not tested on the DNA. TRBV21-1 is a listed pseudogene. The CDR3 spans 14 residues. CDR3 in DNA: TGTGCCACCGTGGCGGGGCTCCACACCGGGGAGCTGTTTTTT. This translates into CATVAGLHTGELFF.

The chain carries TRBV24-1 and TRBJ2-1; a possible D gene is TRBD2 (7 bases). CDR3 length equals 14 residues. V lost 7 bases to trimming and J lost 8 bases, with 17 bases between them. Germline lookup yields CDR1 KGHDR and CDR2 SFDVKD. CDR3 sequence (DNA): TGTGCCACCAGCGGATCGGGGGGCGTCGATGAGCAGTTCTTC. Translated, it gives CATSGSGGVDEQFF.

This clone appeared once. The V and J genes are TRBV30 and TRBJ2-3; D not resolved. There are 12 residues in the CDR3. CDR1 is GTSNPN, CDR2 SVGIG, per germline (reference sequence). Trimming left V 6 bases short and J 3 bases short, with 10 bases between. The CDR3 DNA sequence: TGTGCCTGTACCCCAGCGACAGATACGCAGTATTTT. This encodes CACTPATDTQYF. The whole variable domain, filled in from reference TRBV30 and TRBJ2-3, reads SQTIHQWPATLVQPVGSPLSLECTVEGTSNPNLYWYRQAAGRGLQLLFYSVGIGQISSEVPQNLSASRPQDRQFILSSKKLLLSDSGFYLCACTPATDTQYFGPGTRLTVL.

This chain uses TRBV28 with TRBJ2-7, with D possibly matching TRBD1 (5 bases). The germline V gene encodes CDR1 MDHEN and CDR2 SYDVKM. Trimming cost V 4 bases and J 3 bases, with 19 bases left between them. This CDR3 is built from 16 residues. CDR3 loop: CASSWTRGMSYYEQYF. The CDR3 DNA reads as TGTGCCAGCAGTTGGACACGTGGGATGAGTTACTACGAGCAGTACTTC.

This chain joins TRBV6-2 or TRBV6-3 and TRBJ1-1; D call uncertain. CDR3 length: 13 residues. Germline V gives CDR1 MNHEY, CDR2 SVGEGT. V lost 0 bases to trimming and J lost 6 bases, with 8 bases between them. CDR3 DNA sequence: TGTGCCAGCAGTTACTCCGGCGAGGCTGAAGCTTTCTTT. Residues: CASSYSGEAEAFF.